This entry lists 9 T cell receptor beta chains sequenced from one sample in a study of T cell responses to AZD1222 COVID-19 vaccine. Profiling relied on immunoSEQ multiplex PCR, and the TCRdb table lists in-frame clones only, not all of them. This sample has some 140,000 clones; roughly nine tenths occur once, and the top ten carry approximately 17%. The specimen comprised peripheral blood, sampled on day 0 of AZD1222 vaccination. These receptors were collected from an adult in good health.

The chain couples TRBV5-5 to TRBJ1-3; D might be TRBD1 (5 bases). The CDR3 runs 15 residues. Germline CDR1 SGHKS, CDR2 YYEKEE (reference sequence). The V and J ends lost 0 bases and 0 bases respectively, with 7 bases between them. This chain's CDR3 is CASSLEGLSGNTIYF. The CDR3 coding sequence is TGTGCCAGCAGCTTGGAGGGACTCTCTGGAAACACCATATATTTT.

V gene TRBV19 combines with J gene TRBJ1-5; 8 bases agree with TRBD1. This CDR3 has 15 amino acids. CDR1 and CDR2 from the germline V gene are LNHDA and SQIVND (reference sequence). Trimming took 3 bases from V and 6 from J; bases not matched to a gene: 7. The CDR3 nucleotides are TGTGCCAGTAGTATCGGACAGGGAGTGTTTCAGCCCCAGCATTTT. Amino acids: CASSIGQGVFQPQHF.

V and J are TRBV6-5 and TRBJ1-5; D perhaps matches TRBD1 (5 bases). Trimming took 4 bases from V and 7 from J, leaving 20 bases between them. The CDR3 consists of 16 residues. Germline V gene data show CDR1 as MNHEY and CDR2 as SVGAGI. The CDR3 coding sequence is TGTGCCAGCAGTTTTTTCGCAAGCGGAGGGACGCAGCCCCAGCATTTT. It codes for CASSFFASGGTQPQHF.

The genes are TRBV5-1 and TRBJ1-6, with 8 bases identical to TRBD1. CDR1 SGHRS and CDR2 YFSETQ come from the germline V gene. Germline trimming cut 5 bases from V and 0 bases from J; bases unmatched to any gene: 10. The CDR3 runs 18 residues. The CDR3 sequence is CASRDGQGLSSYNSPLHF. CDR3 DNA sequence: TGCGCCAGCAGGGACGGACAGGGATTGAGCTCCTATAATTCACCCCTCCACTTT.

The CDR3 bases are TGTGCCAGTAGAATCCGGGGCGGCGATGAGCAGTTCTTC. This codes for CASRIRGGDEQFF. The chain is built from TRBV19 and TRBJ2-1, with D possibly called TRBD1 or TRBD2 (5 bases each). Germline V gene sequence: CDR1 LNHDA, CDR2 SQIVND (reference sequence). Trimming cost V 6 bases and J 8 bases, with 14 bases left between them. CDR3 length: 13 amino acids. Looking up the rest from reference TRBV19 and TRBJ2-1 gives the full variable domain: DGGITQSPKYLFRKEGQNVTLSCEQNLNHDAMYWYRQDPGQGLRLIYYSQIVNDFQKGDIAEGYSVSREKKESFPLTVTSAQKNPTAFYLCASRIRGGDEQFFGPGTRLTVL.

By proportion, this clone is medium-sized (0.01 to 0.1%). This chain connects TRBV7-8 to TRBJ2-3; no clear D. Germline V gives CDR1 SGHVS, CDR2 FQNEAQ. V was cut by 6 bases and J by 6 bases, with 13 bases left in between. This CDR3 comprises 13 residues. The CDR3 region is CASSSSIGDTQYF. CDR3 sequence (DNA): TGTGCCAGCAGTTCAAGTATAGGGGATACGCAGTATTTT.

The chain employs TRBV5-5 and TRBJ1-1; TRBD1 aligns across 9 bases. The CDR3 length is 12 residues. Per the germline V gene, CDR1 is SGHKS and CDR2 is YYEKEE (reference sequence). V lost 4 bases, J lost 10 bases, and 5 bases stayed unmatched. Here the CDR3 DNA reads TGTGCCAGCAGCCCCCAGGACAGGGGAGCTTTCTTT. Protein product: CASSPQDRGAFF.

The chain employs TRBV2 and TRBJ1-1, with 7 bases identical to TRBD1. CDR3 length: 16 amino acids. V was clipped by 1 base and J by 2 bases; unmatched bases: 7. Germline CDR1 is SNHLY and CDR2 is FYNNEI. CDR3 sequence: CASSEGGGRGNTEAFF. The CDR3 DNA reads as TGTGCCAGCAGTGAAGGAGGGGGCAGGGGCAACACTGAAGCTTTCTTT.

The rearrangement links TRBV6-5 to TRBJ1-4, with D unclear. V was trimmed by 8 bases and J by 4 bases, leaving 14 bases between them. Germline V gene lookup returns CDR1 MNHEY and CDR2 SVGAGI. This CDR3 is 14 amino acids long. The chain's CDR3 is CASSNRGVNEKLFF. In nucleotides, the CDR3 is TGTGCCAGCTCTAACCGGGGTGTTAATGAAAAACTGTTTTTT.